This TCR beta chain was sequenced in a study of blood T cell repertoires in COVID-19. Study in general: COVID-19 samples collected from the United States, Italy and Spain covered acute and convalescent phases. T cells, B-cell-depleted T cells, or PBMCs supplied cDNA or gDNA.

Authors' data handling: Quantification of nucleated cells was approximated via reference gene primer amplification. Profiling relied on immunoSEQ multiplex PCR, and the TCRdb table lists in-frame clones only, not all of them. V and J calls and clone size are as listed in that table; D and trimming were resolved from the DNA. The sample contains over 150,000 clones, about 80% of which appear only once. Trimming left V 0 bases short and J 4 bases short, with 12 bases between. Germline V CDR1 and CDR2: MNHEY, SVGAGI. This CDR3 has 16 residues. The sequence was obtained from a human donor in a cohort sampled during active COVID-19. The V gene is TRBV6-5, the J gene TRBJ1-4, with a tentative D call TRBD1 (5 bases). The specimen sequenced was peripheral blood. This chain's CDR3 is CASSYSAGEGNEKLFF. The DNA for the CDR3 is TGTGCCAGCAGTTACTCGGCGGGGGAGGGTAATGAAAAACTGTTTTTT.